This is a list of T cell receptor beta chains from one sample in a study of cytomegalovirus exposure and HLA in healthy donors. Some clones are missing from TCRdb's copy, which holds only in-frame ones; the method was immunoSEQ multiplex PCR. The table lists about 120,000 clones, 70% to 90% of them singletons. Sequencing input: PBMCs. The receptors originated from a woman aged 30 to 39 in good health and CMV-seronegative. The conserved cysteine and the conserved F or W are not part of the CDR3 here. The order of the fields is J gene, V gene, CDR3 length, CDR3 protein.

>TRBJ1-2|TRBV7-2|11
ASSLWGDYGYT
>TRBJ1-4|TRBV5-3|9
ARSSGGKLF
>TRBJ2-6|TRBV14|13
ASSLQASGANVLT
>TRBJ2-7|TRBV6-1|11
ASSLRRVYEQY
>TRBJ1-2|TRBV7-9|13
ASSLATGKDYGYT
>TRBJ2-7|TRBV21-1|11
ASRGQGAIEQY
>TRBJ2-3|TRBV4-1|14
ASSQEGAVGTDTQY
>TRBJ2-7|TRBV7-3|13
ASSPGGTGGYEQY
>TRBJ1-2|TRBV7-9|13
ASSLANVGRAGYT
>TRBJ2-7|TRBV4-3|13
ASSQEARGVYEQY
>TRBJ2-1|TRBV2|13
ASSPTRRDYNEQF
>TRBJ2-2|TRBV11-2|14
ASSLVSSGGTGELF
>TRBJ2-7|TRBV19|13
ASSIVAGGQYEQY
>TRBJ2-5|TRBV7-9|12
ASSTGQGPETQY
>TRBJ2-2|TRBV29-1|11
TGGTGEAGELF
>TRBJ1-4|TRBV7-2|12
ASRSTGDSEKLF
>TRBJ1-1|TRBV6-5|11
ASSGGTNTEAF
>TRBJ1-1|TRBV11-2|10
ASSLTGTEAF
>TRBJ1-5|TRBV5-6|12
ASSGRGRGVPQH
>TRBJ2-1|TRBV7-9|13
ASSLWTSTRNEQF
>TRBJ2-3|TRBV27|10
ASSWAGDTQY
>TRBJ2-7|TRBV11-3|13
ASSKLAGATYEQY
>TRBJ1-1|TRBV6-5|11
ASRLQGNTEAF
>TRBJ1-2|TRBV6-7|14
ASSCVDTGGNYGYT
>TRBJ1-5|TRBV19|13
ASRYTGRSNQPQH
>TRBJ1-2|TRBV2|13
ASGLQGTGIYGYT
>TRBJ1-2|TRBV30|11
AWSLRETVGYT
>TRBJ1-4|TRBV6-1|13
ASSELSVGVEKLF
>TRBJ1-1|TRBV5-1|14
ASRPSDTTAEYKAF
>TRBJ2-1|TRBV29-1|10
SVYRVVDEQF
>TRBJ1-1|TRBV7-9|10
ASSLGTDEAF
>TRBJ2-7|TRBV10-3|14
AISPHSGGPSYEQY
>TRBJ2-2|TRBV15|12
ATSRARETGELF
>TRBJ1-1|TRBV6-5|12
ASSPGTGNTEAF
>TRBJ2-1|TRBV7-6|15
ASSLGLAGSSYNEQF
>TRBJ2-5|TRBV5-6|13
ASSGGTGGSETQY
>TRBJ1-4|TRBV7-2|13
ASSSYGAGAEKLF
>TRBJ1-2|TRBV7-2|13
ASSLKSFQVYGYT
>TRBJ1-2|TRBV19|11
ASTSGVAYGYT
>TRBJ2-7|TRBV7-2|14
ASSLDTGVSSYEQY
>TRBJ1-4|TRBV27|7
ASQGCLF
>TRBJ2-3|TRBV7-9|10
ASTRGGDTQY
>TRBJ2-6|TRBV30|16
AWAGGQGAFSGANVLT
>TRBJ1-2|TRBV6-5|13
ATLNRGVPYYGYT
>TRBJ2-3|TRBV9|12
ASSATTSTDTQY
>TRBJ2-5|TRBV2|10
ASSDLAETQY
>TRBJ2-1|TRBV6-1|13
ASSASGGGYNEQF
>TRBJ2-2|TRBV5-1|12
ASSLAINTGELF
>TRBJ2-7|TRBV4-3|12
ASSQSGGSDEQY